The sequence of this T cell receptor beta chain was determined in a study of chronic HIV infection and antiretroviral therapy (dated by TCRdb to 2015 to 2017). The CDR3 goes from the cysteine to the phenylalanine over 12 residues. Solely the CDR3 DNA is kept, with 36 bases framed from the first base. V is cut by 4 bases and J by 5 bases, and the space between the germline ends is 9 bases. Reading the germline V gene gives CDR1 SQVTM and CDR2 ANQGSEA. Library generation was performed with 5' RACE. TCRdb lists the instrument as Illumina MiSeq. Clones were called with MiXCR by TCRdb after fastp trimmed the public reads at Q25, and only in-frame beta chains were retained. All rows with the same CDR3 protein become a single entry with the most common DNA and genes. For this sample there are about 38,000 distinct CDR3 sequences; roughly 8% appear just once. The ten largest account for over 2.5% of the sample.

This clonotype was observed many times. Its antigen is not yet known. Base qualities are not at hand, and no much larger clone is one base apart. The chain links TRBV29-1 with TRBJ1-5; the best D guess is TRBD1, with 6 bases matching. This clonotype was sampled from an adult who had HIV and had not received antiretroviral therapy, or was an uninfected healthy control (not recorded which). Sequencing was carried out using peripheral blood. The CDR3 reads as follows: CSVVDSDQPQHF. DNA sequence: TGCAGCGTTGTGGACAGCGATCAGCCCCAGCATTTT.